The TCR beta chain described here comes from a study of T cell changes during pregnancy in multiple sclerosis. Germline V gene data show CDR1 as MRHNA and CDR2 as SNTAGT. This CDR3 region has 17 residues. Trimming removed 2 bases from V and 4 bases from J; junction bases left unmatched: 7. Only in-frame clones appear in the TCRdb table, and some are missing; sequencing was by immunoSEQ multiplex PCR. The top ten clones hold 0.5% to 0.7% of a sample with 53,000 or so clones, roughly 94% of them seen once. The sample in question was CD4+ T cells from peripheral blood mononuclear cells, obtained in the second trimester of pregnancy. The TCR comes from a female donor with multiple sclerosis, enrolled in a pregnancy study. The chain links TRBV6-4 to TRBJ2-2; 10 nucleotides match TRBD2. CDR3 sequence reads: CASSDLAGAAFTGELFF. CDR3 nucleotides: TGTGCCAGCAGTGACCTAGCGGGGGCCGCGTTCACCGGGGAGCTGTTTTTT.